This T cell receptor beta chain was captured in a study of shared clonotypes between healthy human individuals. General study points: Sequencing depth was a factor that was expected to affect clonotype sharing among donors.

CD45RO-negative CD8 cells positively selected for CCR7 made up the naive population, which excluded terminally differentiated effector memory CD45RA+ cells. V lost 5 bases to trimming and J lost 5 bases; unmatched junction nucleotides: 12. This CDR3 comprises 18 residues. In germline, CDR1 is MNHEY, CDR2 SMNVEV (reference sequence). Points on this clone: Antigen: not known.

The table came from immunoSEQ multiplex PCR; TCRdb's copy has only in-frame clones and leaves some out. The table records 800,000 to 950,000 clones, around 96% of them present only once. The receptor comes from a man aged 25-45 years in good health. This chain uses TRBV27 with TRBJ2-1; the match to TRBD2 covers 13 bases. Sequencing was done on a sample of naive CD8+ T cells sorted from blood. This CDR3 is CASSPWTSGRLTHNEQFF. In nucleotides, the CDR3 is TGTGCCAGCAGTCCTTGGACTAGCGGGAGATTAACCCACAATGAGCAGTTCTTC.